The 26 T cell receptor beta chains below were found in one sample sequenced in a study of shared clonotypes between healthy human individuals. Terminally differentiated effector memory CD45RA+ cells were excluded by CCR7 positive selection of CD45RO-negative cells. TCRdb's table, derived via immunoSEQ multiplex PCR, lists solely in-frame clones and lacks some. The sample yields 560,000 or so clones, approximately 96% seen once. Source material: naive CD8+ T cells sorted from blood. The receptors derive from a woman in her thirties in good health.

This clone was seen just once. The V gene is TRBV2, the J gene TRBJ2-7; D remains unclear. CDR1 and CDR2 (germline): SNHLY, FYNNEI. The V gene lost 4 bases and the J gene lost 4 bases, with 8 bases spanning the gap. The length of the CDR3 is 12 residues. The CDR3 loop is CASSAGGYEQYF. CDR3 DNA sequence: TGTGCCAGCAGTGCGGGCGGATACGAGCAGTACTTC.

CDR3 sequence reads: CASSTTSGRAGEQYF. Here the CDR3 DNA reads TGTGCCAGTAGTACGACTAGCGGGAGGGCCGGGGAGCAGTACTTC. The chain joins TRBV19 to TRBJ2-7; 14 nucleotides agree with TRBD2. Germline V lookup: CDR1 LNHDA, CDR2 SQIVND (reference sequence). This CDR3 is 15 amino acids long. J gave up 7 bases and V 4 bases, and 6 bases lay outside the gene matches.

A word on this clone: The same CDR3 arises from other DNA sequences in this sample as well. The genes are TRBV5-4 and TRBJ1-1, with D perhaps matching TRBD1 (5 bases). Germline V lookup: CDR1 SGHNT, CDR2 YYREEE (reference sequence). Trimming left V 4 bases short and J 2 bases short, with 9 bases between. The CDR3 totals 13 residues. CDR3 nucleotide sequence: TGTGCCAGCAGCCCAGGGTTAAACACTGAAGCTTTCTTT. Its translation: CASSPGLNTEAFF.

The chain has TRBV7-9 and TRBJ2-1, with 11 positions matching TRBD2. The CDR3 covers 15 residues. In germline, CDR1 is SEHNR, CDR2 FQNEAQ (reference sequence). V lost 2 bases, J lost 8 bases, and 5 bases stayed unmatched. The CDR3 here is CASSLLSGRGDEQFF. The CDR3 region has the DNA TGTGCCAGCAGCTTACTTAGCGGGAGGGGCGATGAGCAGTTCTTC.

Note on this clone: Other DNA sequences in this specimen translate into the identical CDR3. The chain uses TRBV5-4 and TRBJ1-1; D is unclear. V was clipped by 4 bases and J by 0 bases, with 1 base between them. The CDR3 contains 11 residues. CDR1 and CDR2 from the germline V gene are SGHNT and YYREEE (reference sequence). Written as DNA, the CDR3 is TGTGCCAGCAGCCTGAACACTGAAGCTTTCTTT. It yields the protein CASSLNTEAFF.

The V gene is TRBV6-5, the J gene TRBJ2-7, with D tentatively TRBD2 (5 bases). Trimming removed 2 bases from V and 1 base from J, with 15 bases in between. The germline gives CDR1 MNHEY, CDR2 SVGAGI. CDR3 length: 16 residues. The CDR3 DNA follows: TGTGCCAGCAGTTACCCCTCTGACTCGGGGTCCTACGAGCAGTACTTC. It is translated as CASSYPSDSGSYEQYF.

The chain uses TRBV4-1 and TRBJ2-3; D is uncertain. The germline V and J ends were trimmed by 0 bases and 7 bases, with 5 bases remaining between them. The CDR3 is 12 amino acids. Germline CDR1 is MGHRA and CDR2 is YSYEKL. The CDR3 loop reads CASSQEGYTQYF. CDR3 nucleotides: TGCGCCAGCAGCCAAGAAGGGTATACGCAGTATTTT.

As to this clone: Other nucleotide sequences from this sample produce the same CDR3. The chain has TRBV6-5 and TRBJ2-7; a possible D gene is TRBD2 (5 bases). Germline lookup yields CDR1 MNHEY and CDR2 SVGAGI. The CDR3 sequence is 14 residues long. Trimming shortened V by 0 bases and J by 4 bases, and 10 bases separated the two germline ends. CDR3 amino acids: CASSYSRTGYEQYF. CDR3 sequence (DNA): TGTGCCAGCAGTTACTCGAGGACTGGATACGAGCAGTACTTC.

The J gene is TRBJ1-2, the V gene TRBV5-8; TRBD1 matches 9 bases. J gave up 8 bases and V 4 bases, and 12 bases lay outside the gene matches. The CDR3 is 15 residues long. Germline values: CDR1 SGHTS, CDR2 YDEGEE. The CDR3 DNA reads TGTGCCAGCAGCCCTGATCCGGGACAGGGCTGGGGCTACACCTTC. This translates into CASSPDPGQGWGYTF.

CDR3 protein: CASSPELAGTDTQYF. CDR3 sequence (DNA): TGTGCCAGCAGCCCCGAGCTAGCGGGCACAGATACGCAGTATTTT. This chain links TRBV7-6 with TRBJ2-3; 7 nucleotides line up with TRBD2. This CDR3 is 15 amino acids long. Germline CDR1 and CDR2: SGHVS and FNYEAQ. Unmatched junction bases numbered 6, after V lost 5 bases and J lost 1 base.

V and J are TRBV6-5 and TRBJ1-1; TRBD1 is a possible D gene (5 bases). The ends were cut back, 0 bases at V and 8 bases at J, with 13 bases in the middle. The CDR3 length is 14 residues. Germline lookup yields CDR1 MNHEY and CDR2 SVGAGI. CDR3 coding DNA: TGTGCCAGCAGTTACTCGACGGGGCGGGACGAAGCTTTCTTT. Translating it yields CASSYSTGRDEAFF.

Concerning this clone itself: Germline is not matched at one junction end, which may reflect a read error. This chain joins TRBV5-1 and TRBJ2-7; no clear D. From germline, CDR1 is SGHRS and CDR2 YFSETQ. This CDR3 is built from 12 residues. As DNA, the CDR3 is TGCGCCAGCAGTGTGGGTGGGCTCCCCCCCCTATTC. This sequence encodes CASSVGGLPPLF.

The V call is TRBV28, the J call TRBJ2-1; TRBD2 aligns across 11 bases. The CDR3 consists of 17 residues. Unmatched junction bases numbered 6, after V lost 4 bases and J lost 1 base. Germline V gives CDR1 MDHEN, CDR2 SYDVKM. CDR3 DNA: TGTGCCAGCAGTTCCTCTAGCGGGAGGTGGTCCTACAATGAGCAGTTCTTC. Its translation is CASSSSSGRWSYNEQFF.

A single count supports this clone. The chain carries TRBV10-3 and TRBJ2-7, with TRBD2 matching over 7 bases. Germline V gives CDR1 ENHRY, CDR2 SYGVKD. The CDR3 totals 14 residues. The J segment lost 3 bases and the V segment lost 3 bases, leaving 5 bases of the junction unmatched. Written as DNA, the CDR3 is TGTGCCATCAGTGACCTAGCGGTGGGCTACGAGCAGTACTTC. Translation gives CAISDLAVGYEQYF.

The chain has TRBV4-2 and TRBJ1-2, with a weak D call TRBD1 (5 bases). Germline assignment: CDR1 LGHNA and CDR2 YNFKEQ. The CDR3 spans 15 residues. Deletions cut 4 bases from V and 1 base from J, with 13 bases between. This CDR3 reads CASSPWDGNNYGYTF. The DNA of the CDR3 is TGTGCCAGCAGCCCCTGGGACGGAAATAACTATGGCTACACCTTC.

CDR3 loop: CASSITGYQETQYF. The CDR3 nucleotides read TGTGCCAGTAGTATCACTGGGTACCAAGAGACCCAGTACTTC. This rearrangement joins TRBV19 to TRBJ2-5, with unresolved D. The length of the CDR3 is 14 residues. V was clipped by 3 bases and J by 0 bases, with 8 bases between them. The V gene's germline CDR1 is LNHDA and CDR2 SQIVND (reference sequence).

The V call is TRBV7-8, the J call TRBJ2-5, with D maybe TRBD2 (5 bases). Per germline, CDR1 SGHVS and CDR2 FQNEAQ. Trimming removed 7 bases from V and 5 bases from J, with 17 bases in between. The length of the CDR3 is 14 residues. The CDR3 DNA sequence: TGTGCCAGCACCACCCGGGCTAGCTTGGAGACCCAGTACTTC. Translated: CASTTRASLETQYF.

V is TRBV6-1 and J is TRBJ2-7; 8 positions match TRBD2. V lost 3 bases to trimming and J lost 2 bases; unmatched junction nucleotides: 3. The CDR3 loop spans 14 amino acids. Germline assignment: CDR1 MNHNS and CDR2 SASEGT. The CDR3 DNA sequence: TGTGCCAGCAGTGATCAACTAGCGGCCTACGAGCAGTACTTC. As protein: CASSDQLAAYEQYF.

CDR3 nucleotides: TGTGCCAGCAACAATCTACTAGCGGGAGCCGACGAGCAGTACTTC. The encoded protein is CASNNLLAGADEQYF. This sequence joins TRBV2 and TRBJ2-7; TRBD2 matches 11 bases. The CDR3 is 15 amino acids. Germline CDR1 and CDR2: SNHLY and FYNNEI. Germline trimming cut 7 bases from V and 5 bases from J; bases unmatched to any gene: 10.

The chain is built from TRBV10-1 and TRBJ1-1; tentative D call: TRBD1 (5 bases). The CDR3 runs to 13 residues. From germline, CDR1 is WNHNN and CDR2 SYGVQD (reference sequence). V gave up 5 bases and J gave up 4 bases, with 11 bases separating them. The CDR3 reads CASSSRGGTEAFF. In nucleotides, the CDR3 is TGCGCCAGCAGTTCTAGGGGTGGCACTGAAGCTTTCTTT.

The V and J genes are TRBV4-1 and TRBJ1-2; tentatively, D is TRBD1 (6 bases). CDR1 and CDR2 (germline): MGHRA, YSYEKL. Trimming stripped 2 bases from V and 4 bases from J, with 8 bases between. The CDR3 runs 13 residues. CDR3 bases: TGCGCCAGCAGCCAAACAGGGTTCTATGGCTACACCTTC. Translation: CASSQTGFYGYTF.

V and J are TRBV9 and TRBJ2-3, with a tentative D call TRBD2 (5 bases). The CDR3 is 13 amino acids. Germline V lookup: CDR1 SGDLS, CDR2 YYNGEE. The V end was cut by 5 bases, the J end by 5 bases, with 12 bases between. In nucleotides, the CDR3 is TGTGCCAGCAGTCCCGAGGGAGTAGATACGCAGTATTTT. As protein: CASSPEGVDTQYF.

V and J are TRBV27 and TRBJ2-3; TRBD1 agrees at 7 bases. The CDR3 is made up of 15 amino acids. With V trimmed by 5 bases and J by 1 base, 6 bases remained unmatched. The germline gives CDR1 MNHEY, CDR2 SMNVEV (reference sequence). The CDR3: CASSPIGTGTDTQYF. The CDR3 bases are TGTGCCAGCAGTCCAATCGGGACAGGCACAGATACGCAGTATTTT.

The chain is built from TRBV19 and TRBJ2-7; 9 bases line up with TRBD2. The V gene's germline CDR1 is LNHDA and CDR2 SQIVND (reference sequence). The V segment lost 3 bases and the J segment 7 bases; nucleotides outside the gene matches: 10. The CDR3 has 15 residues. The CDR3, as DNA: TGTGCCAGTAGTATCCGGACTAGCGCACGAGGAGAGCAGTACTTC. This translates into CASSIRTSARGEQYF.

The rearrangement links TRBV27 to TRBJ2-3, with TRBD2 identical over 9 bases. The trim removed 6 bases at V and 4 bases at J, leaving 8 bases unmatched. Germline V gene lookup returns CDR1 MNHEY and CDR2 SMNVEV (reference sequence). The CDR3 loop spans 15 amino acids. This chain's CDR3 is CASSLIAGAPDTQYF. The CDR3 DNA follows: TGTGCCAGCAGCCTAATAGCGGGAGCCCCAGATACGCAGTATTTT.

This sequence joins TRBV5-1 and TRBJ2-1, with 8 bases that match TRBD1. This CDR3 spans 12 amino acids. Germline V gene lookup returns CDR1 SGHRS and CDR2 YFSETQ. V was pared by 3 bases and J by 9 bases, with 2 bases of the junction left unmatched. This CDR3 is CASSSTGAEQFF. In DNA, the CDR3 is TGCGCCAGCAGCTCGACAGGGGCTGAGCAGTTCTTC.